This TCR beta chain is drawn from a study of blood T cell repertoires in COVID-19. Study-level information: Samples taken during acute and convalescent COVID-19 were collected in the United States, Italy and Spain.

TCRdb keeps only in-frame clones here, not all; method: immunoSEQ multiplex PCR. The profile shows some 100,000 clones, around 86% of them singletons. With 4 bases clipped from V and 3 bases from J, the junction kept 6 bases outside the gene matches. This CDR3 region has 14 residues. Germline CDR1 is SEHNR and CDR2 is FQNEAQ (reference sequence). The participants were between about 18 and 90 years old and came from fewer than 25 US areas. Two negative PCRs, clearance, or symptom resolution were required of recovered Cohort 3 donors. The count of this clone is one. This TCR derives from a woman between 50 and 59 years old who had recovered from COVID-19. The sequencing sample was made of PBMCs or T cells enriched from blood (not recorded which). The chain employs TRBV7-9 and TRBJ2-7; TRBD2 matches at 7 bases. In DNA form, the CDR3 reads TGTGCCAGCAGCTCCGTGCGGGGGATCTACGAGCAGTACTTC. It is translated as CASSSVRGIYEQYF.